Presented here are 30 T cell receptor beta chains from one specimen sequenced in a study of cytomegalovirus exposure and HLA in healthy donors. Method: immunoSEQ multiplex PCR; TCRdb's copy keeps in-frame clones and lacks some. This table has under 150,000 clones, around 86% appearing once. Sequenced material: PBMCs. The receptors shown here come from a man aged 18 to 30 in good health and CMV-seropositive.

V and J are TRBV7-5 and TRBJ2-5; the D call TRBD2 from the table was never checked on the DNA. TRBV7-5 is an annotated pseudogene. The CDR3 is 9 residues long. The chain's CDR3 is CARGGREYF. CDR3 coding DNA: TGTGCCAGGGGAGGGCGGGAGTACTTC.

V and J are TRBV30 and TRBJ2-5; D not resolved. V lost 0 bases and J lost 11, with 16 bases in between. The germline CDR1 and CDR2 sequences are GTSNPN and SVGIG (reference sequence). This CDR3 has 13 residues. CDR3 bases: TGTGCCTGGAGTGTTTTCGGATTGACATCTCAGTACTTC. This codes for CAWSVFGLTSQYF.

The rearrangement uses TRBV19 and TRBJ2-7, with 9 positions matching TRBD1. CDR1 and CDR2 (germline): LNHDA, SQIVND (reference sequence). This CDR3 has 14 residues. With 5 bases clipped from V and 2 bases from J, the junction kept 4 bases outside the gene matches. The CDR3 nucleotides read TGTGCCAGTAGTTTAGGACAGGGGCCCTACGAGCAGTACTTC. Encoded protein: CASSLGQGPYEQYF.

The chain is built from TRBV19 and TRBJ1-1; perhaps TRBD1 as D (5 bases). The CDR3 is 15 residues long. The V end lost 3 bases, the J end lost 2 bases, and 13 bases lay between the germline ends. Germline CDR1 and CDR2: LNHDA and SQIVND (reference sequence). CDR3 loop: CASSMGEGINTEAFF. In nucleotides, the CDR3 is TGTGCCAGTAGTATGGGGGAGGGGATAAACACTGAAGCTTTCTTT. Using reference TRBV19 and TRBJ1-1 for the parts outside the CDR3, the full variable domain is DGGITQSPKYLFRKEGQNVTLSCEQNLNHDAMYWYRQDPGQGLRLIYYSQIVNDFQKGDIAEGYSVSREKKESFPLTVTSAQKNPTAFYLCASSMGEGINTEAFFGQGTRLTVV.

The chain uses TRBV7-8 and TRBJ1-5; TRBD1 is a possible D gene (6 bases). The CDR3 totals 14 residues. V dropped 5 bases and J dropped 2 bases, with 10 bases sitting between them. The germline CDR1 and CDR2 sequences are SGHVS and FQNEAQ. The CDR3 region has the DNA TGTGCCAGCAGCCGTGGGGGCGGCAATCAGCCCCAGCATTTT. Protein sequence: CASSRGGGNQPQHF.

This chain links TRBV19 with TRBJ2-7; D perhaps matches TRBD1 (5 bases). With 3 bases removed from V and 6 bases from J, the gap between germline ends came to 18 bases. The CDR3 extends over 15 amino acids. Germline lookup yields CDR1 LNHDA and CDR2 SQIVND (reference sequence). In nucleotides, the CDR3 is TGTGCCAGTAGTATGTGGGGCTCTTCCCTTGGCGAGCAGTACTTC. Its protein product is CASSMWGSSLGEQYF.

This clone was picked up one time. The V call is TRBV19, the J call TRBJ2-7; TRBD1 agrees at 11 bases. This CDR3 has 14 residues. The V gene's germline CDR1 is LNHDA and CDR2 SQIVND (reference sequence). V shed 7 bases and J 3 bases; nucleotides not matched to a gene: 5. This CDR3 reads CASTTGTGGYEQYF. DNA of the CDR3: TGTGCCAGTACCACAGGGACAGGGGGCTACGAGCAGTACTTC.

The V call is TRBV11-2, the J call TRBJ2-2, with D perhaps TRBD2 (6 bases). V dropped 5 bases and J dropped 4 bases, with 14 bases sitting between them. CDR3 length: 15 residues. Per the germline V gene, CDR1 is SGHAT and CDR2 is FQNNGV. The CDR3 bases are TGTGCCAGCAGCCTCCGGAGGGGATTCACCGGGGAGCTGTTTTTT. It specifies CASSLRRGFTGELFF. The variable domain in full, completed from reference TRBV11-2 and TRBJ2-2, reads EAGVAQSPRYKIIEKRQSVAFWCNPISGHATLYWYQQILGQGPKLLIQFQNNGVVDDSQLPKDRFSAERLKGVDSTLKIQPAKLEDSAVYLCASSLRRGFTGELFFGEGSRLTVL.

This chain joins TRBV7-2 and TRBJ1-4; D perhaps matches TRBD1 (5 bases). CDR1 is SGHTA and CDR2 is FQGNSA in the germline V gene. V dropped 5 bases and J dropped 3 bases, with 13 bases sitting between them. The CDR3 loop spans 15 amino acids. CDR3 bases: TGTGCCAGCAGCCCTTACTCGGGGGCTAATGAAAAACTGTTTTTT. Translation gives CASSPYSGANEKLFF. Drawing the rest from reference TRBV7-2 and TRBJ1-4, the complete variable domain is GAGVSQSPSNKVTEKGKDVELRCDPISGHTALYWYRQSLGQGLEFLIYFQGNSAPDKSGLPSDRFSAERTGGSVSTLTIQRTQQEDSAVYLCASSPYSGANEKLFFGSGTQLSVL.

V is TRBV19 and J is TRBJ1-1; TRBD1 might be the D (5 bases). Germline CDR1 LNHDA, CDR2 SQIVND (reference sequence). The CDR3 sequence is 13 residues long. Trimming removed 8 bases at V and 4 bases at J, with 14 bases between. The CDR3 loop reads CASGGESGTEAFF. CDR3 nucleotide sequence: TGTGCCAGTGGGGGGGAAAGTGGCACTGAAGCTTTCTTT.

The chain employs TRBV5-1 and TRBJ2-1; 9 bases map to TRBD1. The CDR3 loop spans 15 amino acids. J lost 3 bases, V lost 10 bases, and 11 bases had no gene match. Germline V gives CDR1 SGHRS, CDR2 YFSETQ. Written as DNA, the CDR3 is TGCGCCGGGAGTCTTGGGACAGGGAGCTACAATGAGCAGTTCTTC. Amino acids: CAGSLGTGSYNEQFF.

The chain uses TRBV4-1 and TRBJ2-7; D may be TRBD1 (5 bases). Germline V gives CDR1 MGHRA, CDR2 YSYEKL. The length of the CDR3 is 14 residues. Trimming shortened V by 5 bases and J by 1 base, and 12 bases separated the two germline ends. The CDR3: CASSNVGQSYEQYF. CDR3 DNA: TGCGCCAGCAGCAATGTGGGGCAGTCCTACGAGCAGTACTTC.

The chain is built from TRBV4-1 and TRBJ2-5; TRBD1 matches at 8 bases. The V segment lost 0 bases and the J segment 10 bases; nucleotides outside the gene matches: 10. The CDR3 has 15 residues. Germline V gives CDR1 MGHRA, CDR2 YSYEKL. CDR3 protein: CASSQDEQGARVQYF. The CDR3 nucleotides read TGCGCCAGCAGCCAAGATGAGCAGGGGGCCAGGGTCCAGTACTTC.

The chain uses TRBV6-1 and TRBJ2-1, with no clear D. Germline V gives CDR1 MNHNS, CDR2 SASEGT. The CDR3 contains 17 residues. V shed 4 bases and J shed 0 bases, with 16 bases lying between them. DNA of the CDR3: TGTGCCAGCAGTGTGTCACCGAGCCGGAGCTCCTACAATGAGCAGTTCTTC. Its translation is CASSVSPSRSSYNEQFF.

This chain's CDR3 is CASSPLLTVGTEAFF. The CDR3 nucleotides are TGTGCCAGCTCACCACTTTTGACAGTAGGGACTGAAGCTTTCTTT. The V call is TRBV18, the J call TRBJ1-1; weak D call: TRBD1 (5 bases). Germline V gene lookup returns CDR1 KGHSH and CDR2 LQKENI. The V end lost 1 base, the J end lost 5 bases, and 14 bases lay between the germline ends. The CDR3 sequence is 15 residues long.

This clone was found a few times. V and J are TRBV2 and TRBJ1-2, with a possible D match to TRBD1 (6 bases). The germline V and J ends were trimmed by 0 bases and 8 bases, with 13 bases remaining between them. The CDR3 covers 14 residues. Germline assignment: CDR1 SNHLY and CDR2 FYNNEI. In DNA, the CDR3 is TGTGCCAGCAGTGAAGCCAAGGGGGTAGGGGGCTACACCTTC. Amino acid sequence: CASSEAKGVGGYTF.

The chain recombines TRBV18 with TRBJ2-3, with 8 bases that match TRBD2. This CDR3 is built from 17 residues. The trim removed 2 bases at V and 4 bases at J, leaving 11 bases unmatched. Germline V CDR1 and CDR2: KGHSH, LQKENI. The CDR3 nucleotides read TGTGCCAGCTCACCAAGATCAAGCGGGAGTCCCTCAGATACGCAGTATTTT. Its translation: CASSPRSSGSPSDTQYF.

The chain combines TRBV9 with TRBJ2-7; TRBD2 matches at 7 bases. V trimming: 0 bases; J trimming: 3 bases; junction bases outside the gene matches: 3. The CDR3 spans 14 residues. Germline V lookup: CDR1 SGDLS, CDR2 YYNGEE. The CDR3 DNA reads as TGTGCCAGCAGCGTAGGAGAGCGGGGCTACGAGCAGTACTTC. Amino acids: CASSVGERGYEQYF.

CDR3 coding DNA: TGTGCCTGGAATGGGGCGTCTGAAGCTTTCTTT. Its protein is CAWNGASEAFF. The chain links TRBV30 to TRBJ1-1, with D perhaps TRBD1 (5 bases). Germline CDR1 is GTSNPN and CDR2 is SVGIG (reference sequence). CDR3 size: 11 residues. Trimming pared 4 bases from V and 6 bases from J, leaving 9 bases between.

The chain's CDR3 is CASSLRNEQFF. The CDR3 DNA is TGTGCCAGCAGCTTACGTAATGAGCAGTTCTTC. The chain couples TRBV11-3 to TRBJ2-1; no firm D call. Germline V CDR1 and CDR2: SGHNT, YENEEA. The CDR3 is 11 residues long. V was cut by 2 bases and J by 7 bases, with 3 bases left in between. The full variable domain, in which reference TRBV11-3 and TRBJ2-1 provide the parts outside the CDR3, is EAGVVQSPRYKIIEKKQPVAFWCNPISGHNTLYWYLQNLGQGPELLIRYENEEAVDDSQLPKDRFSAERLKGVDSTLKIQPAELGDSAVYLCASSLRNEQFFGPGTRLTVL.

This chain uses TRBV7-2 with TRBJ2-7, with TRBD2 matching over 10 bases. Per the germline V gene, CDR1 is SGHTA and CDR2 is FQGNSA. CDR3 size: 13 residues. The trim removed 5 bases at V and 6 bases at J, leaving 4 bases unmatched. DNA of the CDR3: TGTGCCAGCAGCCAGCGGGAGGGGACCGAGCAGTACTTC. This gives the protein CASSQREGTEQYF.

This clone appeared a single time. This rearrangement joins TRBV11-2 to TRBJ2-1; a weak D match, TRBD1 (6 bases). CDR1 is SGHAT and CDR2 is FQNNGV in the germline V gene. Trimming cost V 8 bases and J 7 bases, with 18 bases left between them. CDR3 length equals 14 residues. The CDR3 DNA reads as TGTGCCAGCCACCAGGGGCCCGTTGGGAATGAGCAGTTCTTC. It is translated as CASHQGPVGNEQFF.

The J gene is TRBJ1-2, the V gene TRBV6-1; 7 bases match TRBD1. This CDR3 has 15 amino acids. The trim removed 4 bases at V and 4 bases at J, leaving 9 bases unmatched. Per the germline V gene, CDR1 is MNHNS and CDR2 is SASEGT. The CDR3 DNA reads TGTGCCAGCAGTGCAGGGGGGCTGGGTTTCTATGGCTACACCTTC. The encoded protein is CASSAGGLGFYGYTF.

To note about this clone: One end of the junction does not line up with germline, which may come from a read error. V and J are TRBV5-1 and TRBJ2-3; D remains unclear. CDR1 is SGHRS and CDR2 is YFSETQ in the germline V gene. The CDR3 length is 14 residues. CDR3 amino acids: CASSLALSTDSQYF. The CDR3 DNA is TGCGCCAGCAGCTTGGCTCTGTCCACAGATTCGCAGTATTTT.

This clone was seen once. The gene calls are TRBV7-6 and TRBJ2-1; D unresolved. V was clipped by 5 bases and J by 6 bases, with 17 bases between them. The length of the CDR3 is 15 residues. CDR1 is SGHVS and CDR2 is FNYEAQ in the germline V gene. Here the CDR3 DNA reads TGTGCCAGCAGCCCTCACTATAGCCCGGGCAATGAGCAGTTCTTC. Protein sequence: CASSPHYSPGNEQFF.

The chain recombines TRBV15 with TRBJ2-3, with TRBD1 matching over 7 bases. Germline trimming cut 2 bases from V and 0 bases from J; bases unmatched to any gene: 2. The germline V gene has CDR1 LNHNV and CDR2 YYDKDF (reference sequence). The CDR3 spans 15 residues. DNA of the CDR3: TGTGCCACCAGCAGAAGGACAGGCAGCACAGATACGCAGTATTTT. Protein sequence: CATSRRTGSTDTQYF.

The CDR3 DNA reads as TGTGCCAGCAATCGTGAGGATTATAGCAATCAGCCCCAGCATTTT. Translating it yields CASNREDYSNQPQHF. V gene TRBV2 combines with J gene TRBJ1-5; D gene uncertain. The length of the CDR3 is 15 residues. The V end lost 7 bases, the J end lost 0 bases, and 13 bases lay between the germline ends. Germline CDR1 is SNHLY and CDR2 is FYNNEI.

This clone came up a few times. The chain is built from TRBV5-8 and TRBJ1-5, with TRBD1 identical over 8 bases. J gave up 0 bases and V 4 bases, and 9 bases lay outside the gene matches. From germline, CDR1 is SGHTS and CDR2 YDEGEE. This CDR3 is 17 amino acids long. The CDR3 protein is CASSPDRGPYSNQPQHF. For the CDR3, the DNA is TGTGCCAGCAGCCCCGACAGGGGCCCCTATAGCAATCAGCCCCAGCATTTT.

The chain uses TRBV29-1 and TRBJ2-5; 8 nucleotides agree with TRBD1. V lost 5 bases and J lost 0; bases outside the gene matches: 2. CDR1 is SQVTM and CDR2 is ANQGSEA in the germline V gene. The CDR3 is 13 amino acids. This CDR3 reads CSVLTGDQETQYF. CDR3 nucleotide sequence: TGCAGCGTTTTGACAGGGGACCAAGAGACCCAGTACTTC.

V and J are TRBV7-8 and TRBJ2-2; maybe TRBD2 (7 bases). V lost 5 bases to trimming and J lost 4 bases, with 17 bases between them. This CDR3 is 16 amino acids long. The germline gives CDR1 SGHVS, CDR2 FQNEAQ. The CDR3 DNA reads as TGTGCCAGCAGCGTCGGGGGGCGAAGCGTCACCGGGGAGCTGTTTTTT. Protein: CASSVGGRSVTGELFF. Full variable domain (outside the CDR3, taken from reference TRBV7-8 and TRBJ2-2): GAGVSQSPRYKVAKRGQDVALRCDPISGHVSLFWYQQALGQGPEFLTYFQNEAQLDKSGLPSDRFFAERPEGSVSTLKIQRTQQEDSAVYLCASSVGGRSVTGELFFGEGSRLTVL.